A single sample is the source of the 25 T cell receptor beta chains below, sequenced in a study of blood T cells in healthy people across ages. The second PCR ran 7 to 11 cycles with a sample-barcoded 5' primer and J-beta primers. A single record per CDR3 protein comes from TCRdb applying MiXCR to the 5' RACE reads. The sample consists of some 1.5 million distinct CDR3 sequences, roughly two fifths of them appearing once. Sequencing was done on a sample of blood. The source is a woman aged 18-29 years in good health.

V gene TRBV7-9 combines with J gene TRBJ2-7; TRBD1 might be the D (5 bases). Trimming shortened V by 5 bases and J by 2 bases, and 13 bases separated the two germline ends. This CDR3 has 14 amino acids. From germline, CDR1 is SEHNR and CDR2 FQNEAQ (reference sequence). CDR3: CASSMLTGPYEQYF. In nucleotides, the CDR3 is TGTGCCAGCAGCATGCTTACAGGCCCCTACGAGCAGTACTTC.

This clonotype was detected only a few times. The chain uses TRBV6-6 and TRBJ2-1, with 7 bases lining up with TRBD1. The V gene's germline CDR1 is MNHNY and CDR2 SVGAGI (reference sequence). The CDR3 consists of 14 residues. V lost 10 bases, J lost 0 bases, and 6 bases stayed unmatched. The CDR3 loop is CAIRGQFSYNEQFF. CDR3 in DNA: TGTGCCATCCGGGGACAGTTCTCCTACAATGAGCAGTTCTTC.

The rearrangement joins TRBV4-1 to TRBJ1-5; D remains ambiguous. The length of the CDR3 is 18 residues. Germline V lookup: CDR1 MGHRA, CDR2 YSYEKL. Trimming shortened V by 0 bases and J by 0 bases, and 15 bases separated the two germline ends. In nucleotides, the CDR3 is TGCGCCAGCAGCCAAGATCCTCCGACACCGGTTAGCAATCAGCCCCAGCATTTT. Amino acid sequence: CASSQDPPTPVSNQPQHF.

This chain uses TRBV27 with TRBJ1-1, with D maybe TRBD1 (6 bases). Trimming removed 5 bases from V and 4 bases from J, with 17 bases in between. This CDR3 spans 15 amino acids. Germline V CDR1 and CDR2: MNHEY, SMNVEV (reference sequence). CDR3 DNA: TGTGCCAGCAGTGAACGGGACACCCGGGGCACTGAAGCTTTCTTT. It translates to CASSERDTRGTEAFF.

Of note for this clonotype: One junction end disagrees with the germline gene, perhaps due to a read error. J is TRBJ1-6 and V is TRBV4-1, with 9 positions matching TRBD1. CDR1 is MGHRA and CDR2 is YSYEKL in the germline V gene. The CDR3 runs 19 residues. In nucleotides, the CDR3 is TGCGCCAGCAGCCAAGATTTGGGACAGGGCCATACTATAAATTCGCCCCTCCACTTT. The encoded protein is CASSQDLGQGHTINSPLHF.

V gene TRBV11-2 combines with J gene TRBJ2-7; 9 nucleotides line up with TRBD2. Unmatched junction bases numbered 4, after V lost 1 base and J lost 3 bases. Germline CDR1 is SGHAT and CDR2 is FQNNGV. This CDR3 region has 15 residues. CDR3: CASSLGSSGNYEQYF. CDR3 bases: TGTGCCAGCAGCTTAGGGTCTAGCGGGAACTACGAGCAGTACTTC.

This chain links TRBV6-2 or TRBV6-3 with TRBJ2-2, with D hard to call. V gave up 3 bases and J gave up 5 bases, with 7 bases separating them. Germline CDR1 and CDR2: MNHEY and SVGEGT. The CDR3 sequence is 13 residues long. The CDR3 bases are TGTGCCAGCAGTTATACTCTGACCGGGGAGCTGTTTTTT. Its translation is CASSYTLTGELFF.

This clonotype was seen a few times. The chain carries TRBV4-3 and TRBJ1-4; D possibly corresponds to TRBD1 (5 bases). CDR3 size: 17 residues. Germline V gene data show CDR1 as LGHNA and CDR2 as YSLEER. V lost 2 bases and J 4 bases, leaving 17 bases between the germline ends. The CDR3 sequence: CASSQLPPGDLNEKLFF. CDR3 in DNA: TGCGCCAGCAGCCAATTACCACCGGGGGACCTTAATGAAAAACTGTTTTTT.

There are a few counts of this clonotype. This sequence joins TRBV20-1 and TRBJ2-1; 8 positions match TRBD2. V shed 6 bases and J 2 bases; nucleotides not matched to a gene: 9. CDR3 size: 15 residues. Germline V gene sequence: CDR1 DFQATT, CDR2 SNEGSKA (reference sequence). CDR3 DNA: TGCAGTGCCAGAAACCCGGGACTAGCCTACAATGAGCAGTTCTTC. This translates into CSARNPGLAYNEQFF.

CDR3 protein: CAISRLAGTYEQYF. For the CDR3, the DNA is TGTGCCATCAGTAGGCTAGCGGGAACGTACGAGCAGTACTTC. This chain uses TRBV10-3 with TRBJ2-7; 9 bases map to TRBD2. Germline V gene lookup returns CDR1 ENHRY and CDR2 SYGVKD. The ends lost 5 bases at V and 4 bases at J; junction bases unmatched: 6. The CDR3 covers 14 residues.

This clonotype was seen just once. Possible read error: a much larger clone is one base away. The chain recombines TRBV4-3 with TRBJ2-7; D assignment may be TRBD1 or TRBD2 (5 bases each). Per the germline V gene, CDR1 is LGHNA and CDR2 is YSLEER. This CDR3 has 14 residues. V lost 7 bases to trimming and J lost 7 bases, with 20 bases between them. CDR3 protein: CASNSAGLEDEQYF. Here the CDR3 DNA reads TGCGCCAGCAATTCGGCAGGGTTGGAGGATGAGCAGTACTTC.

J is TRBJ2-3 and V is TRBV20-1; 7 positions agree with TRBD1. J lost 2 bases, V lost 4 bases, and 9 bases had no gene match. CDR3 length: 15 amino acids. Germline CDR1 and CDR2: DFQATT and SNEGSKA (reference sequence). CDR3 sequence (DNA): TGCAGTGCTATAGACTACAGGGGCGCCACAGATACGCAGTATTTT. Protein product: CSAIDYRGATDTQYF.

The gene calls are TRBV27 and TRBJ2-3, with D perhaps TRBD1 or TRBD2 (6 bases each). CDR1 and CDR2 (germline): MNHEY, SMNVEV (reference sequence). This CDR3 has 15 amino acids. The V end lost 1 base, the J end lost 3 bases, and 11 bases lay between the germline ends. The CDR3 is CASSLFSGATDTQYF. CDR3 coding DNA: TGTGCCAGCAGTTTATTCTCGGGGGCGACAGATACGCAGTATTTT.

The gene calls are TRBV7-2 and TRBJ2-1; perhaps TRBD1 as D (5 bases). Between the trimmed V and J ends, which lost 6 bases and 0 bases, there was a span of 15 bases. Germline assignment: CDR1 SGHTA and CDR2 FQGNSA. CDR3 length equals 16 residues. The CDR3 sequence: CASRLTGIISYNEQFF. DNA of the CDR3: TGTGCCAGCAGACTTACAGGAATAATCTCCTACAATGAGCAGTTCTTC.

The J gene is TRBJ1-6, the V gene TRBV10-3; unclear D gene. V gave up 0 bases and J gave up 8 bases, with 11 bases separating them. CDR3 size: 15 residues. CDR1 and CDR2 from the germline V gene are ENHRY and SYGVKD. The CDR3 sequence: CAISESFLRDSPLHF. CDR3 nucleotide sequence: TGTGCCATCAGTGAGTCTTTCCTAAGGGATTCACCCCTCCACTTT.

The V and J genes are TRBV3-1 and TRBJ2-1; D remains ambiguous. Deletions cut 5 bases from V and 11 bases from J, with 16 bases between. The CDR3 has 13 amino acids. CDR1 is LGHDT, CDR2 YNNKEL, per germline (reference sequence). Here the CDR3 reads CASSDGRPGQQFF. CDR3 DNA: TGTGCCAGCAGCGACGGACGCCCCGGACAGCAGTTCTTC.

The rearrangement links TRBV7-2 to TRBJ1-2, with D hard to call. Germline CDR1 is SGHTA and CDR2 is FQGNSA. This CDR3 spans 15 amino acids. V was trimmed by 5 bases and J by 5 bases, leaving 18 bases between them. CDR3 region: CASSPGRGKMYGYTF. The CDR3 DNA sequence: TGTGCCAGCAGCCCCGGGAGAGGAAAAATGTATGGCTACACCTTC.

As to this clonotype: The germline gene is not matched at one end of the junction; a read error may be the cause. The V call is TRBV12-3 or TRBV12-4, the J call TRBJ1-6, with 8 bases that match TRBD1. The CDR3 is 15 amino acids. This chain's CDR3 is CASSPDRGLNSPPHF. As DNA, the CDR3 is TGTGCCAGCAGTCCAGACAGGGGCCTTAATTCACCCCCCCACTTT.

V is TRBV9 and J is TRBJ2-3, with 9 nucleotides matching TRBD1. Trimming cost V 5 bases and J 1 base; bases outside gene matches: 5. Looked up from germline, CDR1 is SGDLS and CDR2 is YYNGEE. CDR3 length equals 15 residues. The CDR3, as DNA: TGTGCCAGCAGAGACGACAGGGGGGGCACAGATACGCAGTATTTT. Translated: CASRDDRGGTDTQYF.

The chain uses TRBV16 and TRBJ2-7; 10 bases are shared with TRBD1. The junction had 6 bases not matched to a gene; V was cut back by 4 bases and J by 3 bases. The germline V gene encodes CDR1 KGHSY and CDR2 FQNENV. The CDR3 length is 15 residues. This CDR3 is CASSLQGTGDYEQYF. The CDR3 DNA reads TGTGCCAGCAGCCTCCAGGGGACAGGGGACTACGAGCAGTACTTC.

As to this clonotype: The CDR3 ends on some other residue instead of the conserved phenylalanine or tryptophan, so this is likely a read error. The rearrangement joins TRBV7-2 to TRBJ2-5; no clear D. With 0 bases removed from V and 2 bases from J, the gap between germline ends came to 10 bases. This CDR3 has 15 residues. Germline lookup yields CDR1 SGHTA and CDR2 FQGNSA. CDR3 nucleotides: TGTGCCAGCAGCTTAGCGAATGTCAAGCAAGAGACCCAGTACCTC. Its translation: CASSLANVKQETQYL.

The V and J genes are TRBV21-1 and TRBJ1-2; the table assigns TRBD1, which was not confirmed against the DNA. TRBV21-1 is given as a pseudogene. This CDR3 is 16 amino acids long. The CDR3 DNA follows: TGTGCCAGCAGCAAAGGCGCAGGGGCCCGGGACTATGTCTACACCTTC. The encoded protein is CASSKGAGARDYVYTF.

The chain recombines TRBV7-4 with TRBJ2-5; D tentatively fits TRBD1 or TRBD2 (6 bases each). The CDR3 contains 10 residues. Germline V CDR1 and CDR2: SGHVT, SQSDAQ. The CDR3 is CRGPRETQYF. Here the CDR3 DNA reads TGTCGGGGGCCCAGGGAGACCCAGTACTTC.

The chain has TRBV20-1 and TRBJ2-1, with 11 bases identical to TRBD2. CDR1 DFQATT and CDR2 SNEGSKA come from the germline V gene (reference sequence). The trim removed 5 bases at V and 10 bases at J, leaving 10 bases unmatched. CDR3 length: 14 amino acids. The CDR3 nucleotides read TGCAGTGCTTCCCTAGCGGGAGGACCTGTAGAGCAGTTCTTC. As protein: CSASLAGGPVEQFF.

This clonotype was recorded many times. V and J are TRBV9 and TRBJ1-1; 9 bases agree with TRBD1. J gave up 5 bases and V 3 bases, and 2 bases lay outside the gene matches. This CDR3 region has 13 residues. CDR1 SGDLS and CDR2 YYNGEE come from the germline V gene. DNA for the CDR3: TGTGCCAGCAGCGCTGGACAGGGGACTGAAGCTTTCTTT. Amino acids: CASSAGQGTEAFF. Combining the CDR3 with reference TRBV9 and TRBJ1-1 gives the whole variable domain DSGVTQTPKHLITATGQRVTLRCSPRSGDLSVYWYQQSLDQGLQFLIQYYNGEERAKGNILERFSAQQFPDLHSELNLSSLELGDSALYFCASSAGQGTEAFFGQGTRLTVV.